What follows is one TCR beta chain and its context. The antigen remains unidentified. Both 60 Vbeta primers and 13 Jbeta primers went into the PCR. Clones were sequenced by immunoSEQ multiplex PCR, and TCRdb holds only the in-frame ones, with some missing. This table holds 60,000 to 100,000 clones. V lost 4 bases to trimming and J lost 2 bases, with 15 bases between them. The CDR3 spans 15 residues. Germline CDR1 MGHDK, CDR2 SYGVNS. This specimen belongs to a study of cytomegalovirus exposure and HLA in healthy donors. Study findings and constraints: Association of a missense DCLRE1C variant with TCR beta V- and J-gene trimming was reported in a later analysis. Most of the CMV-associated TCR beta chains (in a later analysis) appeared to be HLA-restricted. An observed cluster of highly shared sequence variants was recorded as a likely sequencing artifact.

The chain recombines TRBV25-1 with TRBJ2-7; maybe TRBD1 (6 bases). The sample comprised PBMCs. The TCR sequence derives from a man aged 25 to 40 in good health and CMV-seronegative. The CDR3 is CASSAQTGNPYEQYF. CDR3 DNA sequence: TGTGCCAGCAGTGCCCAAACAGGGAACCCCTACGAGCAGTACTTC.